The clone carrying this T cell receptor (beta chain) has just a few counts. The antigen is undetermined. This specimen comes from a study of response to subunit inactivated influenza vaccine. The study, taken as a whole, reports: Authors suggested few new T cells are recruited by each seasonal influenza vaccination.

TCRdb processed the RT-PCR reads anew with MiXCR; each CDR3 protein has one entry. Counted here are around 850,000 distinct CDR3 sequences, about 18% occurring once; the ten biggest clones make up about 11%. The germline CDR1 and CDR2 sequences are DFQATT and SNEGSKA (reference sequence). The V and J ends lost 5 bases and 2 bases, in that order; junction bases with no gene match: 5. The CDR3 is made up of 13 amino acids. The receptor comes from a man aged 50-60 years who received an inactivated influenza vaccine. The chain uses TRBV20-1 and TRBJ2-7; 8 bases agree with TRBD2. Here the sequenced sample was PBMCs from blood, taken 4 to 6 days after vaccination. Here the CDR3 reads CSAVAGPTYEQYF. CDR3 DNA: TGCAGTGCTGTAGCGGGACCGACCTACGAGCAGTACTTC.